What follows are 9 T cell receptor beta chains derived from one specimen sequenced in a study of blood T cell repertoires in COVID-19. The data were produced by immunoSEQ multiplex PCR, yet TCRdb's version contains in-frame clones alone and is incomplete. The sample lists fewer than 300,000 clones; 90% were seen once. Source material: PBMCs or T cells enriched from blood (not recorded which). The receptor source for this set is a woman in her thirties who had recovered from COVID-19.

The CDR3 DNA follows: TGTGCCACCTCAAACACCTACGAGCAGTACTTC. Translating it yields CATSNTYEQYF. This rearrangement joins TRBV24-1 to TRBJ2-7, with D unresolved. Trimming left V 9 bases short and J 2 bases short, with 7 bases between. The CDR3 consists of 11 residues. From germline, CDR1 is KGHDR and CDR2 SFDVKD.

This clone was counted a single time. The V gene is TRBV9, the J gene TRBJ2-2; D gene uncertain. V was shortened by 0 bases and J by 2 bases, with 5 bases between the two germline ends. Germline V gene data show CDR1 as SGDLS and CDR2 as YYNGEE. This CDR3 has 14 residues. The CDR3 nucleotides are TGTGCCAGCAGCGTAGTGGGCAACACCGGGGAGCTGTTTTTT. It is translated as CASSVVGNTGELFF.

This chain uses TRBV20-1 with TRBJ2-3; 8 bases map to TRBD2. V dropped 6 bases and J dropped 6; count of bases not matched to a gene: 2. From germline, CDR1 is DFQATT and CDR2 SNEGSKA (reference sequence). The CDR3 has 11 amino acids. This CDR3 reads CSAAGGDTQYF. The CDR3, as DNA: TGCAGTGCCGCGGGGGGCGATACGCAGTATTTT.

In this sample, this clone turned up a few times. The rearrangement links TRBV6-2 or TRBV6-3 to TRBJ2-4; D ambiguous. Germline V gene sequence: CDR1 MNHEY, CDR2 SVGEGT. Trimming removed 2 bases at V and 0 bases at J, with 14 bases between. The CDR3 has 17 residues. CDR3 amino acids: CASSYTQTGLAKNIQYF. CDR3 nucleotides: TGTGCCAGCAGTTACACTCAGACTGGTCTAGCCAAAAACATTCAGTACTTC.

The J gene is TRBJ1-5, the V gene TRBV7-2, with TRBD1 matching over 7 bases. Germline CDR1 SGHTA, CDR2 FQGNSA. This CDR3 spans 15 amino acids. J was trimmed by 5 bases and V by 3 bases; bases with no gene match: 7. As DNA, the CDR3 is TGTGCCAGCAGCTTGACAGGGAAGAGGGATCAGCCCCAGCATTTT. Encoded protein: CASSLTGKRDQPQHF.

In this sample, this clone turned up a few times. The chain recombines TRBV4-3 with TRBJ2-3; TRBD2 matches at 14 bases. Trimming cost V 6 bases and J 1 base; bases outside gene matches: 6. Germline V gene lookup returns CDR1 LGHNA and CDR2 YSLEER. This CDR3 spans 17 amino acids. CDR3 coding DNA: TGCGCCAGCAGTCGCGGACTAGCGGGAGGACGCACAGATACGCAGTATTTT. It codes for CASSRGLAGGRTDTQYF.

This rearrangement joins TRBV18 to TRBJ1-4; maybe TRBD1 (6 bases). Germline V CDR1 and CDR2: KGHSH, LQKENI. V lost 3 bases and J 5 bases, leaving 13 bases between the germline ends. The CDR3 runs 15 residues. The CDR3: CASSPPGQSNEKLFF. CDR3 DNA sequence: TGTGCCAGCTCACCCCCTGGACAGAGCAATGAAAAACTGTTTTTT.

This chain uses TRBV24-1 with TRBJ2-2; D unclear. The germline V and J ends were trimmed by 5 bases and 4 bases, with 7 bases remaining between them. Germline loops: CDR1 KGHDR, CDR2 SFDVKD. The CDR3 contains 13 residues. The CDR3 bases are TGTGCCACCAGTGTCTCGAGCACCGGGGAGCTGTTTTTT. Amino acids: CATSVSSTGELFF.

Worth noting for this clone: One junction end disagrees with the germline gene, perhaps due to a read error. The chain combines TRBV30 with TRBJ1-3, with D unclear. Germline values: CDR1 GTSNPN, CDR2 SVGIG (reference sequence). The CDR3 runs 14 residues. The CDR3 DNA follows: TGTGCCTGGGGACCGCAGTCCTCTCGAAACACCATATATTTT. It encodes CAWGPQSSRNTIYF.